The clone carrying this TCR beta chain rates as medium-sized. Its target is not known. The CDR3 is 16 residues long. Trimming removed 5 bases at V and 0 bases at J, with 16 bases between. Memory CD4+ cells were defined as CD4+CD45RO+CD25-. Findings and limits, study-wide: In terms of TCR gene usage, tumor memory CD4+ T cells clustered together with blood and lymph node memory CD4+ cells, as well as with lymph node naive CD4+ cells.

The TRBV12-4/TRBJ1-2 clonotypes were amplified using barcode primers with ligated adaptors. TCRdb fed the multiplex PCR reads into MiXCR, producing one record per CDR3 protein. The repertoire holds around 1,500 distinct CDR3 sequences, approximately 33% seen once, with more than 9.5% in the top ten. Sample: memory CD4+ T cells sorted from blood. Subset indicated: memory CD4+ T cells, CD4+CD45RO+CD25-. This sequence originates from a female donor with breast cancer. This chain links TRBV12-3 or TRBV12-4 with TRBJ1-2; tentative D call: TRBD1 (5 bases). The CDR3 loop reads CASSLLGDRTNYGYTF. The CDR3 coding sequence is TGTGCCAGCAGTCTCCTAGGGGACCGGACTAACTATGGCTACACCTTC.